What follows are 16 T cell receptor beta chains derived from one specimen sequenced in a study of Graves' ophthalmopathy and Graves' hyperthyroidism. Amplification of TCR beta CDR3 regions used RNA transcripts. In the first round, RT-PCR was carried out with HTBI primers, and a multiplex PCR formed the second round. TCRdb re-called the multiplex PCR reads through MiXCR, storing one row per CDR3 protein. The data hold over a million distinct CDR3 sequences, with about 38% observed a single time. The sample consisted of peripheral blood or thyroid tissue (not recorded which). Receptors originate from an adult man with Graves' hyperthyroidism.

The table lists this clonotype with many counts. The CDR3 DNA reads as TGCAGTGCTAGAGCTCTCCTTGGGGGGATGGAGACCCAGTACTTC. It specifies CSARALLGGMETQYF. J is TRBJ2-5 and V is TRBV20-1, with D maybe TRBD2 (6 bases). With 1 base removed from V and 5 bases from J, the gap between germline ends came to 17 bases. CDR1 and CDR2 (germline): DFQATT, SNEGSKA (reference sequence). CDR3 length: 15 amino acids.

The chain couples TRBV28 to TRBJ1-4, with D uncertain. In germline, CDR1 is MDHEN, CDR2 SYDVKM. CDR3 length: 14 residues. V was pared by 3 bases and J by 4 bases, with 9 bases between. The CDR3 region is CASSFAGNNEKLFF. CDR3 DNA: TGTGCCAGCAGTTTCGCCGGCAATAATGAAAAACTGTTTTTT.

This clonotype was recorded many times. The chain employs TRBV20-1 and TRBJ1-3; D remains unclear. Trimming stripped 1 base from V and 1 base from J, with 5 bases between. Germline V lookup: CDR1 DFQATT, CDR2 SNEGSKA (reference sequence). There are 13 residues in the CDR3. The CDR3 bases are TGCAGTGCTAGAGCTGGGTCTGGAAACACCATATATTTT. It specifies CSARAGSGNTIYF.

This clonotype showed up many times. A junction end diverges from the germline sequence, so it may reflect a read error. The J gene is TRBJ2-7, the V gene TRBV7-8; 10 bases line up with TRBD2. CDR3 length: 16 residues. From germline, CDR1 is SGHVS and CDR2 FQNEAQ. The CDR3 nucleotides are TGTGCCAGCAGCGTAGCTCTTCTAGCGGGAGTTTACGAGCAGTACTTC. Translating it yields CASSVALLAGVYEQYF.

The J gene is TRBJ2-7, the V gene TRBV7-2; 10 bases fit TRBD2. Germline lookup yields CDR1 SGHTA and CDR2 FQGNSA. Trimming cost V 5 bases and J 3 bases; bases outside gene matches: 7. CDR3 size: 15 residues. The CDR3 DNA follows: TGTGCCAGCAGCCCCAAGACTAGCGGGTACTACGAGCAGTACTTC. This gives the protein CASSPKTSGYYEQYF.

The table lists this clonotype with a few counts. The junction does not match germline at one end; this may be a read error. V usage is TRBV29-1 and J usage is TRBJ2-6; 9 nucleotides match TRBD1. The CDR3 extends over 12 amino acids. CDR1 and CDR2 (germline): SQVTM, ANQGSEA. CDR3 sequence (DNA): TGCAGCACCCGGACAGGGGTCAACGTCCTGACTTTC. Translation: CSTRTGVNVLTF. Supplemented by reference TRBV29-1 and TRBJ2-6, the full variable domain reads SAVISQKPSRDICQRGTSLTIQCQVDSQVTMMFWYRQQPGQSLTLIATANQGSEATYESGFVIDKFPISRPNLTFSTLTVSNMSPEDSSIYLCSTRTGVNVLTFGAGSRLTVL.

The genes are TRBV29-1 and TRBJ1-1; 9 positions agree with TRBD1. The V gene end was trimmed by 8 bases and the J gene end by 8 bases; junction bases not matched to a gene: 15. CDR1 SQVTM and CDR2 ANQGSEA come from the germline V gene. This CDR3 spans 14 amino acids. The CDR3 protein is CSTEIGTGKEEAFF. CDR3 DNA: TGCAGCACCGAAATAGGGACAGGGAAGGAAGAAGCTTTCTTT.

This clonotype was counted once. The rearrangement links TRBV10-3 to TRBJ1-5, with 10 bases fitting TRBD1. The V and J ends lost 11 bases and 5 bases, in that order; junction bases with no gene match: 12. Germline loops: CDR1 ENHRY, CDR2 SYGVKD. This CDR3 comprises 15 residues. The CDR3 protein is CAGSVGTGDHQPQHF. CDR3 DNA sequence: TGTGCCGGCAGTGTAGGGACAGGGGATCATCAGCCCCAGCATTTT.

The J gene is TRBJ2-7, the V gene TRBV11-1, with 10 bases matching TRBD2. The junction had 7 bases not matched to a gene; V was cut back by 3 bases and J by 2 bases. Germline V gives CDR1 SGHAT, CDR2 FQDESV (reference sequence). CDR3 length equals 16 residues. The CDR3 bases are TGTGCCAGCAGCTTGGCAAGCGGGAGGGTTACCTACGAGCAGTACTTC. Translation: CASSLASGRVTYEQYF.

This chain joins TRBV5-8 and TRBJ2-2; 7 positions match TRBD1. The CDR3 contains 14 residues. The germline V gene encodes CDR1 SGHTS and CDR2 YDEGEE. Germline trimming cut 2 bases from V and 6 bases from J; bases unmatched to any gene: 4. The CDR3 is CASSLQGFAGELFF. The CDR3 DNA is TGTGCCAGCAGCTTACAGGGGTTCGCCGGGGAGCTGTTTTTT.

This clonotype was picked up many times. This chain connects TRBV7-9 to TRBJ1-1; D possibly corresponds to TRBD1 (5 bases). The CDR3 runs to 12 residues. Germline V gene sequence: CDR1 SEHNR, CDR2 FQNEAQ (reference sequence). Trimming stripped 6 bases from V and 8 bases from J, with 13 bases between. The CDR3 here is CASRSRRGEAFF. The CDR3 nucleotides read TGTGCCAGCAGATCACGGCGGGGCGAAGCTTTCTTT.

This sequence joins TRBV3-1 and TRBJ1-1; TRBD1 matches 8 bases. This CDR3 spans 15 amino acids. In germline, CDR1 is LGHDT, CDR2 YNNKEL (reference sequence). Trimming at V came to 1 base and at J to 5 bases, leaving 6 bases not matched to a gene. This CDR3 reads CASSQGTRGRTEAFF. The CDR3 DNA reads as TGTGCCAGCAGCCAAGGGACCAGGGGGCGGACTGAAGCTTTCTTT.

This clonotype was counted many times. The chain recombines TRBV5-1 with TRBJ2-2, with 7 bases that match TRBD2. This CDR3 is built from 16 residues. Germline V CDR1 and CDR2: SGHRS, YFSETQ. V was clipped by 0 bases and J by 0 bases; unmatched bases: 2. The CDR3 spells CASSLVGLTNTGELFF. CDR3 DNA sequence: TGCGCCAGCAGCTTGGTGGGACTAACGAACACCGGGGAGCTGTTTTTT.

On this clonotype: One end of the junction is discordant with germline, which a read error may explain. The V gene is TRBV10-3, the J gene TRBJ1-3; no reliable D call. Germline CDR1 ENHRY, CDR2 SYGVKD. The CDR3 has 14 residues. The DNA for the CDR3 is TGTGCCATCACCTCACACCACTCTGGGAACACCATATATTTT. Translation: CAITSHHSGNTIYF.

The gene calls are TRBV9 and TRBJ2-5; TRBD2 matches at 10 bases. The CDR3 has 16 amino acids. The J segment lost 4 bases and the V segment lost 3 bases, leaving 9 bases of the junction unmatched. Germline-derived CDR1 and CDR2 are SGDLS and YYNGEE. The chain's CDR3 is CASSDGTSATGETQYF. For the CDR3, the DNA is TGTGCCAGCAGCGACGGGACTAGCGCGACGGGAGAGACCCAGTACTTC.

V is TRBV28 and J is TRBJ1-1; unclear D gene. Trimming shortened V by 7 bases and J by 5 bases, and 17 bases separated the two germline ends. The CDR3 runs to 14 residues. Germline V gene lookup returns CDR1 MDHEN and CDR2 SYDVKM. CDR3 sequence: CASKGNRVWTEAFF. In DNA form, the CDR3 reads TGTGCCAGCAAAGGGAATCGGGTGTGGACTGAAGCTTTCTTT.